This is a list of T cell receptor beta chains from one sample in a study of T cell responses to AZD1222 COVID-19 vaccine. Sequencing was performed with immunoSEQ multiplex PCR; in TCRdb, only in-frame clones are kept and a portion is missing. The sample holds some 150,000 clones, approximately 91% seen once. The sequences come from peripheral blood, collected 28 days after the second AZD1222 dose. Source of these receptors: an adult who received the AZD1222 COVID-19 vaccine. The CDR3 runs from the conserved cysteine through the conserved F or W. D genes are given only for firm matches. Clone size is given for some rows only: seen once, a few or many times, or a class if the clone is expanded.

>TRBD2|TRBV5-1|TRBJ2-5|.
TGCGCCAGCAGCTTGCAGGCTAGCGGGGGGGCAGAGACCCAGTACTTC
CASSLQASGGAETQYF
>TRBD1|TRBV6-5|TRBJ2-1|.
TGTGCCAGCGGACAGGGGCGCCATGAGCAGTTCTTC
CASGQGRHEQFF
>TRBD2|TRBV4-1|TRBJ2-3|.
TGCGCCAGCAGCCGCAGACTAGCGGGACTATCGGCAGATACGCAGTATTTT
CASSRRLAGLSADTQYF
>TRBD1|TRBV7-9|TRBJ2-7|.
TGTGCCAGCAGCTCCGGGACAGGTTCCTACGAGCAGTACTTC
CASSSGTGSYEQYF
>.|TRBV9|TRBJ1-4|.
TGTGCCAGCAGCGTAGGACGGGCCAATGAAAAACTGTTTTTT
CASSVGRANEKLFF
>.|TRBV6-5|TRBJ1-6|.
TGTGCCAGCAGTAGAAGGGAAAACGATTCACCCCTCCACTTT
CASSRRENDSPLHF
>TRBD1|TRBV2|TRBJ1-1|once
TGTGCCAGCAGTCTACAGGGGGCTCGGAACACTGAAGCTTTCTTT
CASSLQGARNTEAFF
>.|TRBV6-1|TRBJ1-6|.
TGTGCCAGCAGTGAAGTCCCCTCGTACAGGGCCACGTATAATTCACCCCTCCACTTT
CASSEVPSYRATYNSPLHF
>.|TRBV25-1|TRBJ2-4|once
TGTGCCAGCAGTCTGGAGGGAGACAGGCCAAACATTCAGTACTTC
CASSLEGDRPNIQYF
>TRBD1|TRBV5-4|TRBJ1-1|once
TGTGCCAGCAGCGATATCGGGGACAGGGCAACTGAAGCTTTCTTT
CASSDIGDRATEAFF
>.|TRBV29-1|TRBJ1-2|.
TGCAGCGTTGGGGGGAGTAGCTACACCTTC
CSVGGSSYTF
>.|TRBV2|TRBJ1-5|.
TGTGCCAGCAGTGAAAGGGGTGGTCGGGTTGTGGCCCAGCATTTT
CASSERGGRVVAQHF
>.|TRBV9|TRBJ1-1|once
TGTGCCAGCAGCGCCGTTAGGGGCGCTGAAGCTTTCTTT
CASSAVRGAEAFF
>.|TRBV7-2|TRBJ1-4|.
TGTGCCAGCAGCTTATGGTCGGGCGAGGAACTGTTTTTT
CASSLWSGEELFF
>.|TRBV27|TRBJ2-1|.
TGTGCCAGCAGTTCTCGAGGGCAGGGCCACAATGAGCAGTTCTTC
CASSSRGQGHNEQFF
>TRBD1|TRBV5-5|TRBJ2-1|.
TGTGCCAGCAGCTTGGCCGCTGACAGGGGACTTGGTGAGCAGTTCTTC
CASSLAADRGLGEQFF
>.|TRBV12-5|TRBJ1-1|.
TGTGCTAGTGGTTTGGTGGGGGAGAACACTGAAGCTTTCTTT
CASGLVGENTEAFF
>.|TRBV19|TRBJ2-1|.
TGTGCCAGTAGTATAACAAATGAGCAGTTCTTC
CASSITNEQFF
>TRBD1|TRBV5-5|TRBJ1-4|.
TGTGCCAGCAGCTCGGACAGGGGGCGAGGTGAAAAACTGTTTTTT
CASSSDRGRGEKLFF
>.|TRBV27|TRBJ2-7|.
TGTGCCAGCAGTCGGACAGACTCCTACGAGCAGTACTTC
CASSRTDSYEQYF
>TRBD1|TRBV5-1|TRBJ1-2|.
TGCGCCAGCAGCCCGGGCCCTGGACAGGACGACCGCACCTTC
CASSPGPGQDDRTF
>.|TRBV5-8|TRBJ2-5|.
TGTGCCAGCAGCTTGGAAGTAGAGACCCAGTACTTC
CASSLEVETQYF
>.|TRBV5-1|TRBJ1-1|.
TGCGCCAGCAGCTTGGCCGAGACCCTCGAAGCTTTCTTT
CASSLAETLEAFF
>.|TRBV9|TRBJ2-5|.
TGTGCCAGCAGCGTAGCTCAAGGGGGTTGGGAGACCCAGTACTTC
CASSVAQGGWETQYF
>.|TRBV6-4|TRBJ1-5|.
TGTGCCAGCAGCCCAGACTCAAGCAATCAGCCCCAGCATTTT
CASSPDSSNQPQHF
>.|TRBV6-5|TRBJ2-4|.
TGTGCCAGCGGCGACAACAGAGACACCAAAAACATTCAGTACTTC
CASGDNRDTKNIQYF
>.|TRBV24-1|TRBJ2-1|.
TGTGCCACCAGTGCACACGCAGCCTCCTCCTACAATGAGCAGTTCTTC
CATSAHAASSYNEQFF
>TRBD1|TRBV3-1/TRBV3-2|TRBJ1-1|.
TGTGCCAGCAGCCACTCGGACAGGGACGGCGCTGAAGCTTTCTTT
CASSHSDRDGAEAFF
>TRBD2|TRBV3-1/TRBV3-2|TRBJ2-5|.
TGTGCCAGCAGCCAACTTTCGACTAGCGCTAAAGAGACCCAGTACTTC
CASSQLSTSAKETQYF
>TRBD2|TRBV2|TRBJ2-7|once
TGTGCCAGCAGTGATCACGGGGGGGCCTACGAGCAGTACTTC
CASSDHGGAYEQYF
>TRBD1|TRBV5-5|TRBJ1-2|.
TGTGCCAGCAGCCCCCGGCAGGGGGTTGGCTACACCTTC
CASSPRQGVGYTF
>.|TRBV18|TRBJ1-1|once
TGTGCCAGCGCGGGCTTAGGGGCAGTAGGAACTGAAGCTTTCTTT
CASAGLGAVGTEAFF
>.|TRBV12-3/TRBV12-4|TRBJ2-7|once
TGTGCCAGCAGCAATGTGGGATACGAGCAGTACTTC
CASSNVGYEQYF
>TRBD2|TRBV7-9|TRBJ2-1|.
TGTGCCAGCAGCTCTACTAGCGGATCCTACAATGAGCAGTTCTTC
CASSSTSGSYNEQFF
>.|TRBV4-1|TRBJ1-5|.
TGCGCCAGCAGCCAAGATTGGGCGGGCCGCAATCAGCCCCAGCATTTT
CASSQDWAGRNQPQHF
>TRBD1|TRBV7-2|TRBJ1-2|.
TGTGCCAGCAGCCCCACGGGACAGGGGGCTCATGGCTACACCTTC
CASSPTGQGAHGYTF
>.|TRBV12-3/TRBV12-4|TRBJ2-2|.
TGTGCCAGCTGGAAGGGTTCCACCGGGGAGCTGTTTTTT
CASWKGSTGELFF
>TRBD1|TRBV24-1|TRBJ1-2|.
TGTGCCACCAGTGCCGGGACAGGTGACTACACCTTC
CATSAGTGDYTF
>.|TRBV5-1|TRBJ2-7|.
TGCGCCAGCAGCTTGGCTGGGGGCGACTACGAGCAGTACTTC
CASSLAGGDYEQYF
>.|TRBV11-3|TRBJ1-1|.
TGTGCCAGCAGCCTTGTCATTAACACTGAAGCTTTCTTT
CASSLVINTEAFF
>TRBD1|TRBV7-3|TRBJ2-6|.
TGTGCCAGCAGCCCGGGACAGGTCGGCTCTGGGGCCAACGTCCTGACTTTC
CASSPGQVGSGANVLTF
>TRBD1|TRBV7-3|TRBJ2-1|few
TGTGCCAGCAGCCGTACGTTACAGGGGGCGGACGAGCAGTTCTTC
CASSRTLQGADEQFF
>.|TRBV11-2|TRBJ2-7|.
TGTGCCAGCAGCTTAGACCTGGACTACGAGCAGTACTTC
CASSLDLDYEQYF
>.|TRBV11-2|TRBJ1-2|.
TGTGCCAGCAGCGCTACAGGGATTGGCGGCTACACCTTC
CASSATGIGGYTF
>TRBD2|TRBV3-1/TRBV3-2|TRBJ2-3|.
TGTGCCAGCAGCCAGGGACTAGCGGGGGCGGATACGCAGTATTTT
CASSQGLAGADTQYF